These T cell receptor beta chains were read from a single sample in a study of T cell changes during pregnancy in multiple sclerosis. Generated by immunoSEQ multiplex PCR, the TCRdb table keeps only in-frame clones and is missing some. The data hold 45,000 to 65,000 clones, with around 90% observed a single time. This specimen was CD4+ T cells from peripheral blood mononuclear cells, taken in the second trimester of pregnancy. The receptor source for this set is a female donor with multiple sclerosis, enrolled in a pregnancy study. CDR3s include the opening cysteine and the closing phenylalanine or tryptophan. A D gene is named only where the DNA matches it firmly. The size entry is marked missing in some rows and otherwise reads once, few, many or a size class.

j_gene: TRBJ2-2
abundance: NA
v_gene: TRBV7-9
d_gene: NA
CDR3nt: TGTGCCAGCAGCTTAGTAGCCGGTTCCACCGGGGAGCTGTTTTTT
CDR3aa: CASSLVAGSTGELFF

j_gene: TRBJ2-7
abundance: NA
v_gene: TRBV2
d_gene: TRBD1
CDR3nt: TGTGCCAGCACTACAGGGGGCGCTTCCTACGAGCAGTACTTC
CDR3aa: CASTTGGASYEQYF

j_gene: TRBJ1-1
abundance: NA
v_gene: TRBV13
d_gene: NA
CDR3nt: TGTGCCAGCAGCCCACCCCGCGCAGGGCGGCTCACTGAAGCTTTCTTT
CDR3aa: CASSPPRAGRLTEAFF

j_gene: TRBJ2-7
abundance: few
v_gene: TRBV9
d_gene: TRBD1
CDR3nt: TGTGCCAGCAGTACCGGGACAGCCGGCTCCTACGAGCAGTACTTC
CDR3aa: CASSTGTAGSYEQYF

j_gene: TRBJ1-1
abundance: NA
v_gene: TRBV5-4
d_gene: NA
CDR3nt: TGTGCCAGCAGCTTGGTTGATATCTATTTGGACTATACTGAAGCTTTCTTT
CDR3aa: CASSLVDIYLDYTEAFF

j_gene: TRBJ1-2
abundance: NA
v_gene: TRBV5-4
d_gene: NA
CDR3nt: TGTGCCAGCAGCTTCGGTCAGGGACTGGGCTACACCTTC
CDR3aa: CASSFGQGLGYTF

j_gene: TRBJ2-7
abundance: NA
v_gene: TRBV4-1
d_gene: NA
CDR3nt: TGCGCCAGCAGCCAAGGACCGGGGGGCGCCTCCTACGAGCAGTACTTC
CDR3aa: CASSQGPGGASYEQYF

j_gene: TRBJ2-3
abundance: NA
v_gene: TRBV5-1
d_gene: NA
CDR3nt: TGCGCCAGCAGCTTGTGGACTACATCCACAGATACGCAGTATTTT
CDR3aa: CASSLWTTSTDTQYF

j_gene: TRBJ1-5
abundance: NA
v_gene: TRBV19
d_gene: NA
CDR3nt: TGTGCCAGTAGTATCACAGGGTCGGATCAGCCCCAGCATTTT
CDR3aa: CASSITGSDQPQHF

j_gene: TRBJ2-6
abundance: NA
v_gene: TRBV5-1
d_gene: NA
CDR3nt: TGCGCCAGCAGCGAGCAAGGACAGTCCTCTGGGGCCAACGTCCTGACTTTC
CDR3aa: CASSEQGQSSGANVLTF

j_gene: TRBJ1-3
abundance: NA
v_gene: TRBV10-3
d_gene: NA
CDR3nt: TGTGCCATCAGTTCAACAGGGAATGGAAACACCATATATTTT
CDR3aa: CAISSTGNGNTIYF

j_gene: TRBJ1-2
abundance: NA
v_gene: TRBV7-2
d_gene: NA
CDR3nt: TGTGCCAGCAGCTTAGAAAAGGGGCGGACCAATGGCTACACCTTC
CDR3aa: CASSLEKGRTNGYTF

j_gene: TRBJ2-5
abundance: NA
v_gene: TRBV7-8
d_gene: TRBD2
CDR3nt: TGTGCCAGCAGCCAAAGCGGGGGGGCGGGGGAGACCCAGTACTTC
CDR3aa: CASSQSGGAGETQYF

j_gene: TRBJ1-2
abundance: NA
v_gene: TRBV7-9
d_gene: TRBD1
CDR3nt: TGTGCCAGCGGGGCTACAGGGGTTGGTGGCTACACCTTC
CDR3aa: CASGATGVGGYTF

j_gene: TRBJ2-5
abundance: NA
v_gene: TRBV6-1
d_gene: TRBD1
CDR3nt: TGTGCCAGCCCCAGCAACAGGGGCAAAGAGACCCAGTACTTC
CDR3aa: CASPSNRGKETQYF

j_gene: TRBJ1-2
abundance: NA
v_gene: TRBV16
d_gene: NA
CDR3nt: TGTGCCAGCAGCCAATCGAGTCCCGGAGGGGGCTACACCTTC
CDR3aa: CASSQSSPGGGYTF

j_gene: TRBJ2-7
abundance: NA
v_gene: TRBV6-5
d_gene: NA
CDR3nt: TGTGCCAGCAGTTCCCCAAGCGGACCCTATGGTTGGGAGCAGTACTTC
CDR3aa: CASSSPSGPYGWEQYF

j_gene: TRBJ2-3
abundance: NA
v_gene: TRBV6-1
d_gene: NA
CDR3nt: TGTGCCAGCACCCACCGCGGGGGCCCAGATACGCAGTATTTT
CDR3aa: CASTHRGGPDTQYF

j_gene: TRBJ1-1
abundance: few
v_gene: TRBV6-5
d_gene: NA
CDR3nt: TGTGCCAGCAGAGACAGCATGAACACTGAAGCTTTCTTT
CDR3aa: CASRDSMNTEAFF

j_gene: TRBJ2-2
abundance: NA
v_gene: TRBV5-1
d_gene: TRBD2
CDR3nt: TGCGCCAGCAGCTGGACGTATGCTAGCGGGGGCGACGCGAACACCGGGGAGCTGTTTTTT
CDR3aa: CASSWTYASGGDANTGELFF

j_gene: TRBJ2-7
abundance: NA
v_gene: TRBV18
d_gene: TRBD1
CDR3nt: TGTGCCAGCTCACCAAAAGTATCCGGACAGGGACGGGAGCAGTACTTC
CDR3aa: CASSPKVSGQGREQYF

j_gene: TRBJ1-2
abundance: NA
v_gene: TRBV25-1
d_gene: NA
CDR3nt: TGTGCCAGCAGTGCGACCAACAGGGTAGGGGGTTATGGCTACACCTTC
CDR3aa: CASSATNRVGGYGYTF

j_gene: TRBJ1-4
abundance: NA
v_gene: TRBV19
d_gene: NA
CDR3nt: TGTGCCAGTAGTATAACCGGCAGGCTAACAACTAATGAAAAACTGTTTTTT
CDR3aa: CASSITGRLTTNEKLFF

j_gene: TRBJ2-3
abundance: NA
v_gene: TRBV6-6
d_gene: TRBD2
CDR3nt: TGTGCCAGCAGTTATTCACTAGCGGGGCTGTCGGATACGCAGTATTTT
CDR3aa: CASSYSLAGLSDTQYF

j_gene: TRBJ2-4
abundance: NA
v_gene: TRBV5-1
d_gene: NA
CDR3nt: TGCGCCAGCAGCTTGCGACAGGAGGCGAACATTCAGTACTTC
CDR3aa: CASSLRQEANIQYF

j_gene: TRBJ1-4
abundance: NA
v_gene: TRBV30
d_gene: NA
CDR3nt: TGTGCCGGGACCCTGGACAGAATCGATGCAACTAATGAAAAACTGTTTTTT
CDR3aa: CAGTLDRIDATNEKLFF

j_gene: TRBJ1-5
abundance: NA
v_gene: TRBV19
d_gene: TRBD1
CDR3nt: TGTGCCACCTCGACAGGGGGAAGCAATCAGCCCCAGCATTTT
CDR3aa: CATSTGGSNQPQHF

j_gene: TRBJ1-2
abundance: NA
v_gene: TRBV6-5
d_gene: TRBD1
CDR3nt: TGTGCCAGCAGTCTACTAGGACAGGGGAATGGCTACACCTTC
CDR3aa: CASSLLGQGNGYTF

j_gene: TRBJ2-1
abundance: NA
v_gene: TRBV5-6
d_gene: NA
CDR3nt: TGTGCCAGCAGCAGACCGACTAACTCCTACAATGAGCAGTTCTTC
CDR3aa: CASSRPTNSYNEQFF

j_gene: TRBJ2-3
abundance: NA
v_gene: TRBV6-6
d_gene: TRBD1
CDR3nt: TGTGCCAGCACCCTAACAGGGGCTAGCACAGATACGCAGTATTTT
CDR3aa: CASTLTGASTDTQYF

j_gene: TRBJ2-3
abundance: NA
v_gene: TRBV30
d_gene: NA
CDR3nt: TGTGCCTGGACGCGTTTGGAGACAGATACGCAGTATTTT
CDR3aa: CAWTRLETDTQYF

j_gene: TRBJ1-3
abundance: NA
v_gene: TRBV5-1
d_gene: NA
CDR3nt: TGCGCCAGCACCCTGGACAACAGTGGAAACACCATATATTTT
CDR3aa: CASTLDNSGNTIYF

j_gene: TRBJ2-7
abundance: NA
v_gene: TRBV20-1
d_gene: NA
CDR3nt: TGCAGTGCTGCAGGTAGTAACGAGCAGTACTTC
CDR3aa: CSAAGSNEQYF

j_gene: TRBJ2-7
abundance: NA
v_gene: TRBV2
d_gene: NA
CDR3nt: TGTGCCAGCAGTGGGGGGGGGCCTCCGCACGAGCAGTACTTC
CDR3aa: CASSGGGPPHEQYF

j_gene: TRBJ2-7
abundance: NA
v_gene: TRBV11-1
d_gene: NA
CDR3nt: TGTGCCAGCAGCTTAGATTTGGGGAGATACGAGCAGTACTTC
CDR3aa: CASSLDLGRYEQYF

j_gene: TRBJ2-5
abundance: NA
v_gene: TRBV5-4
d_gene: NA
CDR3nt: TGTGCCAGCAGCTTGGACTACCAAGAGACCCAGTACTTC
CDR3aa: CASSLDYQETQYF

j_gene: TRBJ1-2
abundance: NA
v_gene: TRBV6-1
d_gene: TRBD1
CDR3nt: TGTGCCAGCGGTAGACAGGGTAACTATGGCTACACCTTC
CDR3aa: CASGRQGNYGYTF

j_gene: TRBJ2-7
abundance: NA
v_gene: TRBV7-8
d_gene: TRBD2
CDR3nt: TGTGCCAGCAGCTTAAAGGTACTAGCGGGAGGCTACGAGCAGTACTTC
CDR3aa: CASSLKVLAGGYEQYF

j_gene: TRBJ1-4
abundance: NA
v_gene: TRBV2
d_gene: TRBD1
CDR3nt: TGTGCCAGCAACCCGGACAGGGGAGCAGAAAAACTGTTTTTT
CDR3aa: CASNPDRGAEKLFF

j_gene: TRBJ2-1
abundance: NA
v_gene: TRBV12-5
d_gene: NA
CDR3nt: TGTGCTAGTGCCTCGAGCGGCCCCCCCAATGAGCAGTTCTTC
CDR3aa: CASASSGPPNEQFF

j_gene: TRBJ1-5
abundance: NA
v_gene: TRBV5-1
d_gene: NA
CDR3nt: TGCGCCAGCAGCTTGGGGGGGGGTCAGAATCAGCCCCAGCATTTT
CDR3aa: CASSLGGGQNQPQHF

j_gene: TRBJ2-3
abundance: NA
v_gene: TRBV4-2
d_gene: TRBD2
CDR3nt: TGTGCCAGCAGCCAGCAGACTAGCGGGAGGGGGGATACGCAGTATTTT
CDR3aa: CASSQQTSGRGDTQYF

j_gene: TRBJ2-2
abundance: NA
v_gene: TRBV7-2
d_gene: TRBD1
CDR3nt: TGTGCCAGCAGACGAACCGGGACAGGGGGTTCCGGGGAGCTGTTTTTT
CDR3aa: CASRRTGTGGSGELFF

j_gene: TRBJ2-7
abundance: NA
v_gene: TRBV5-1
d_gene: TRBD1
CDR3nt: TGCGCCAGCACCGTGGCGGCCCAGACAGGGTCGTACGAGCAGTACTTC
CDR3aa: CASTVAAQTGSYEQYF

j_gene: TRBJ1-5
abundance: once
v_gene: TRBV19
d_gene: TRBD1
CDR3nt: TGTGCCAGTAGTATACCAGGGGGAAGCAATCAGCCCCAGCATTTT
CDR3aa: CASSIPGGSNQPQHF

j_gene: TRBJ2-5
abundance: NA
v_gene: TRBV5-1
d_gene: TRBD1
CDR3nt: TGCGCCAGCAGCTGGGGACAGGTAGAAGAGACCCAGTACTTC
CDR3aa: CASSWGQVEETQYF

j_gene: TRBJ1-3
abundance: NA
v_gene: TRBV5-1
d_gene: NA
CDR3nt: TGCGCCAGCAGCCCGGACAGAAACACCATATATTTT
CDR3aa: CASSPDRNTIYF

j_gene: TRBJ2-1
abundance: once
v_gene: TRBV5-1
d_gene: TRBD2
CDR3nt: TGCGCCAGCAGCCCTGCCGGACTAGCGGGGTGGAATGAGCAGTTCTTC
CDR3aa: CASSPAGLAGWNEQFF

j_gene: TRBJ2-7
abundance: NA
v_gene: TRBV4-1
d_gene: TRBD2
CDR3nt: TGCGCCAGCAGCCAAGTGTGGACTAGCGGGGGGGCTGGATACGAGCAGTACTTC
CDR3aa: CASSQVWTSGGAGYEQYF

j_gene: TRBJ1-1
abundance: NA
v_gene: TRBV29-1
d_gene: NA
CDR3nt: TGCAGCGTCTCGGGGAGGATGGACACTGAAGCTTTCTTT
CDR3aa: CSVSGRMDTEAFF

j_gene: TRBJ1-1
abundance: NA
v_gene: TRBV5-1
d_gene: NA
CDR3nt: TGCGCCAGCAGCTTGGCCAGGGTGAACACTGAAGCTTTCTTT
CDR3aa: CASSLARVNTEAFF

j_gene: TRBJ2-6
abundance: NA
v_gene: TRBV9
d_gene: NA
CDR3nt: TGTGCCAGCAGCGTACAGGGGGGCGGTGGGGCCAACGTCCTGACTTTC
CDR3aa: CASSVQGGGGANVLTF

j_gene: TRBJ2-3
abundance: NA
v_gene: TRBV11-2
d_gene: NA
CDR3nt: TGTGCCAGCAGCTTAGTTCAGGGGAGAACAGATACGCAGTATTTT
CDR3aa: CASSLVQGRTDTQYF

j_gene: TRBJ2-7
abundance: NA
v_gene: TRBV4-2
d_gene: NA
CDR3nt: TGTGCCAGCAGCCCACGGACTAAAGGCGAGCAGTACTTC
CDR3aa: CASSPRTKGEQYF

j_gene: TRBJ2-2
abundance: NA
v_gene: TRBV5-8
d_gene: NA
CDR3nt: TGTGCCAGCAGACTCAGGGGGGAGCTGTTTTTT
CDR3aa: CASRLRGELFF